The TCR beta chain described here comes from a study of cytomegalovirus exposure and HLA in healthy donors. Study-level results: By a later analysis, the bulk of CMV-associated TCR beta chains appeared HLA-restricted. Later analysis associated a missense DCLRE1C variant with TCR beta V- and J-gene trimming. According to the study, roughly 160 TCR beta chains were cytomegalovirus-associated. In a later analysis, HLA-associated TCR beta chains were more clonally expanded than equally common others.

The CDR3 loop spans 15 amino acids. Trimming left V 0 bases short and J 7 bases short, with 13 bases between. CDR1 and CDR2 from the germline V gene are LNHDA and SQIVND (reference sequence). Worth noting for this clone: The antigen remains undetermined.

13 Jbeta primers and 60 Vbeta primers were used for the PCR. This table comes from immunoSEQ multiplex PCR, and its TCRdb copy is limited to in-frame clones, with some not included. The profile shows 200,000 to 250,000 clones, 82% of them singletons. The gene calls are TRBV19 and TRBJ1-5, with D uncertain. The receptor's source is a woman aged 40-49 years in good health and CMV-seronegative. Sequencing was carried out using PBMCs. The CDR3 bases are TGTGCCAGTAGTATAGATCCGGGGATGAGGCAGCCCCAGCATTTT. It translates to CASSIDPGMRQPQHF.